This TCR beta chain was profiled in a study of immune characterization of retroperitoneal liposarcoma. Notes on this clonotype: This sequence may be a read error, since a much larger clone differs from it by one base.

Via MiXCR, TCRdb re-called the PCR reads, giving one row per CDR3 protein. The sample records 2,500 to 3,000 distinct CDR3 sequences, about 39% being singletons. Per the germline V gene, CDR1 is MNHEY and CDR2 is SVGEGT. The junction had 9 bases not matched to a gene; V was cut back by 7 bases and J by 10 bases. This CDR3 has 13 residues. This rearrangement joins TRBV6-2 or TRBV6-3 to TRBJ2-1; 8 bases are a match to TRBD1. The source of this sequence is a male donor with retroperitoneal liposarcoma. The source material was tumor tissue. CDR3 nucleotide sequence: TGTGCCAGCATTGGACAGGGAGCCTACGAGCAGTTCTTC. Protein sequence: CASIGQGAYEQFF.